This T cell receptor beta chain was identified during a study of T cell responses to AZD1222 COVID-19 vaccine (dated by TCRdb to the early 2020s). In terms of the full investigation: Because spike-specific TCR depth and breadth did not differ between the two schedules, AZD1222 recipients who got a second dose at roughly 4 weeks were pooled with those who got a second dose at roughly 12 weeks. A total of 230 or so trial participants underwent TCR sequencing, of whom about 200 received two doses of AZD1222 and about 26 received two doses of the MenACWY control vaccine. Trial participants were enrolled by age into 18-55, 56-69 and 70-plus year subgroups, with roughly 160, 29 and 62 TCR-sequenced participants respectively. Paper-wide results and their limitations: CD4 TCRs associated with the vaccine covered the entire spike protein, and the dominant responses were in regions 160-218 and 743-854. Spike-specific TCR breadth and depth rose significantly after two AZD1222 doses compared with day 0 and with MenACWY recipients. Conclusions about previously exposed vaccinees were limited because only a handful of AZD1222 recipients were SARS-CoV-2 seropositive at baseline. No day 14 peak-response samples were available, so repertoires were characterized only after the peak T cell response. Nearly half of unique spike-specific TCRs reportedly recognized epitopes outside regions mutated in the B.1.351 and B.1.1.7 variants. Participants were mostly white British and included more females than males, and it was suggested by the authors that clonal diversity may have been underestimated. The 56-69-year group was small, and its depth increase did not reach significance, likely because of low power.

The CDR3 regions of human TCRbeta chains were subjected to immunosequencing. The authors processed their data as follows. TCRs in the repertoires were matched against a reference library of SARS-CoV-2-specific TCRs that had been generated with the MIRA antigen-specificity platform. Breadth meant the fraction of unique TCRs that were SARS-CoV-2-associated, whereas depth meant the fraction of total T cells that were SARS-CoV-2-associated. Using the MIRA data, each spike-specific TCR was mapped to the spike region that the TCR reacts to and placed in a CD4 or CD8 class. Log10-transformed breadth and depth values were compared by one-way ANOVA with Sidak's multiple comparisons tests. TCRdb re-hosts the immuneACCESS table, in-frame sequences only. Its copies lack some clones; in the studies checked, an unresolved V gene accounts for under half of them, and the cause for the rest is not known. That table is the source of V, J and clone size, and D and trimming were worked out from the DNA. The sample yields around 69,000 clones; around nine tenths were counted once. The ten biggest clones cover about a tenth of the sample.

As to this clone: Its specific antigen is unknown. It has no much larger one-base neighbor in the sample; base qualities were not kept.

What the time point label conveys for this sample: baseline before first vaccination. Samples from vaccinated people were obtained from the UK trials COV001 and COV002, which included a single-blind randomized controlled phase 2/3 trial of AZD1222 (ChAdOx1 nCoV-19) in healthy adults. For TCRbeta chain sequencing, PBMC samples were collected from trial participants at day 0 and at day 28 after the second dose. Spanning cysteine to phenylalanine, the CDR3 consists of 14 amino acids. CDR3 DNA is the only sequence kept; it has 42 bases, read in frame from the first base. In the germline V gene, CDR1 corresponds to SGHRS and CDR2 to YFSETQ. The junction shows trimming of 2 bases on V and 3 bases on J, plus 12 bases between the germline ends.

Specimen: peripheral blood, collected on day 0 of AZD1222 vaccination. The TCR comes from an adult in good health. The chain joins TRBV5-1 to TRBJ2-7, and the D gene may be TRBD2, 6 bases matching. The CDR3 reads CASSFGGGNYEQYF. The DNA is TGCGCCAGCAGCTTTGGGGGAGGAAACTACGAGCAGTACTTC.